A selection of T cell receptor beta chains follows, all from one sample in a study of blood T cell repertoires in COVID-19. Assay used: immunoSEQ multiplex PCR; TCRdb lists only in-frame clones, some missing. The repertoire holds roughly 25,000 clones, over 80% seen once, with under 3.5% in the top ten. The material sequenced was peripheral blood. These receptors all stem from a human donor in a cohort sampled during active COVID-19. Both conserved end residues are part of each CDR3. Each record gives: D gene, clone size, V gene, J gene, CDR3 protein, CDR3 DNA. D genes are given only for firm matches. Not every row has a clone size; where given, it reads once, few, many or a size class.

>.|.|TRBV29-1|TRBJ2-5
CSVEAGSLVVETQYF
TGCAGCGTTGAAGCCGGGAGTCTCGTTGTGGAGACCCAGTACTTC
>.|.|TRBV6-6|TRBJ1-6
CASSYKGPGNSPLHF
TGTGCCAGCAGTTACAAAGGACCGGGGAATTCACCCCTCCACTTT
>.|once|TRBV5-1|TRBJ1-3
CASSQTTSSGNTIYF
TGCGCCAGCAGTCAGACAACCTCCTCTGGAAACACCATATATTTT
>TRBD1|.|TRBV2|TRBJ1-1
CASNLDRLDTEAFF
TGTGCCAGCAATCTGGACAGGTTGGACACTGAAGCTTTCTTT
>.|.|TRBV19|TRBJ1-5
CASRLGGGLSNQPQHF
TGTGCCAGTAGATTAGGGGGGGGGCTGAGCAATCAGCCCCAGCATTTT
>.|.|TRBV7-9|TRBJ1-2
CASSYLGGDGYTF
TGTGCCAGCAGCTACCTGGGCGGGGATGGCTACACCTTC
>.|.|TRBV28|TRBJ1-2
CASSPLRGEGYTF
TGTGCCAGCAGTCCGCTAAGGGGCGAAGGCTACACCTTC
>TRBD2|few|TRBV5-4|TRBJ2-7
CASSLPGAAGDYEQYF
TGTGCCAGCAGCCTCCCCGGGGCGGCGGGGGACTACGAGCAGTACTTC
>TRBD1|.|TRBV7-7|TRBJ2-5
CASSRTGASLETQYF
TGTGCCAGCAGCCGCACAGGGGCCAGCCTAGAGACCCAGTACTTC
>TRBD2|.|TRBV7-6|TRBJ2-3
CASSLYLRRLAGTTDTQYF
TGTGCCAGCAGCTTATATTTGAGGCGGCTAGCGGGAACCACAGATACGCAGTATTTT
>TRBD2|.|TRBV7-9|TRBJ2-7
CASSLGTGLASYEQYF
TGTGCCAGCAGCTTGGGTACGGGACTAGCGAGTTACGAGCAGTACTTC
>TRBD2|.|TRBV7-3|TRBJ2-2
CASSLSGGGAPGELFF
TGTGCCAGCAGCTTATCAGGCGGGGGGGCTCCCGGGGAGCTGTTTTTT
>TRBD1|.|TRBV11-2|TRBJ1-2
CASSSRQGEGYTF
TGTGCCAGCAGCTCGAGACAGGGGGAAGGCTACACCTTC
>.|.|TRBV3-1/TRBV3-2|TRBJ1-5
CASSASGGGQPQHF
TGTGCCAGCAGCGCCTCGGGGGGCGGTCAGCCCCAGCATTTT
>.|.|TRBV15|TRBJ1-1
CATSTLGRGQAFF
TGTGCCACCAGCACCCTCGGGAGGGGTCAAGCTTTCTTT
>TRBD1|few|TRBV5-1|TRBJ1-1
CASSAGIGQGNTEAFF
TGCGCCAGCAGTGCGGGTATAGGACAGGGAAACACTGAAGCTTTCTTT
>.|.|TRBV6-1|TRBJ2-7
CASSEASRDFYEQYF
TGTGCCAGCAGTGAAGCTAGCAGGGATTTCTACGAGCAGTACTTC
>TRBD2|.|TRBV24-1|TRBJ2-1
CATRAGGSYNEQFF
TGTGCCACCAGAGCGGGGGGCTCCTACAATGAGCAGTTCTTC
>TRBD2|.|TRBV2|TRBJ2-1
CASSERAGGWYNEQFF
TGTGCCAGCAGTGAAAGGGCGGGGGGATGGTACAATGAGCAGTTCTTC
>TRBD2|.|TRBV5-5|TRBJ2-3
CASSPSSGALTDTQYF
TGTGCCAGCAGCCCTTCTAGCGGGGCACTCACAGATACGCAGTATTTT
>TRBD2|.|TRBV5-5|TRBJ2-5
CASSFPRGGGWQETQYF
TGTGCCAGCAGCTTCCCTCGAGGCGGGGGGTGGCAAGAGACCCAGTACTTC
>TRBD1|.|TRBV7-6|TRBJ2-7
CASSLGTGDIDEQYF
TGTGCCAGCAGCCTTGGGACAGGGGACATCGACGAGCAGTACTTC
>TRBD1|.|TRBV5-1|TRBJ1-4
CASSYGQGNEKLFF
TGCGCCAGCAGCTACGGACAGGGAAATGAAAAACTGTTTTTT
>.|medium-sized|TRBV5-6|TRBJ2-7
CASTPGLSLYEQYF
TGTGCCAGCACTCCAGGGTTATCCCTCTACGAGCAGTACTTC
>.|.|TRBV2|TRBJ1-1
CASTGIYRNTEAFF
TGTGCCAGCACAGGAATTTATAGGAACACTGAAGCTTTCTTT
>.|.|TRBV29-1|TRBJ2-2
CSAAGPSGFGTGELFF
TGCAGCGCCGCTGGGCCCTCAGGGTTCGGCACCGGGGAGCTGTTTTTT
>.|.|TRBV18|TRBJ1-5
CASSPFDRYQPQHF
TGTGCCAGCTCACCATTTGACAGATATCAGCCCCAGCATTTT
>.|once|TRBV6-5|TRBJ1-1
CASSYTTGVAFF
TGTGCCAGCAGTTATACCACTGGTGTTGCTTTCTTT
>.|.|TRBV7-8|TRBJ1-2
CASSRGRLLYGYTF
TGTGCCAGCAGCCGGGGCAGACTACTCTATGGCTACACCTTC
>.|.|TRBV6-2/TRBV6-3|TRBJ2-1
CASSLQGILYNEQFF
TGTGCCAGCAGTCTCCAGGGGATTCTCTACAATGAGCAGTTCTTC
>TRBD1|.|TRBV7-9|TRBJ2-6
CAGRPGTGPSGANVLTF
TGTGCCGGCCGTCCCGGGACAGGCCCCTCTGGGGCCAACGTCCTGACTTTC
>TRBD2|.|TRBV6-6|TRBJ2-5
CASSHPGLAGGPRETQYF
TGTGCCAGCAGTCACCCGGGACTAGCGGGGGGGCCCCGGGAGACCCAGTACTTC
>.|.|TRBV7-9|TRBJ2-2
CASSLAASLTGELFF
TGTGCCAGCAGCTTAGCGGCCAGTCTTACCGGGGAGCTGTTTTTT
>TRBD2|.|TRBV2|TRBJ2-3
CASKKLAASADTQYF
TGTGCCAGCAAAAAACTAGCGGCCAGCGCAGATACGCAGTATTTT
>.|.|TRBV3-1/TRBV3-2|TRBJ1-1
CASSQGAGGTTEAFF
TGTGCCAGCAGCCAAGGGGCGGGAGGGACCACTGAAGCTTTCTTT
>TRBD1|few|TRBV7-9|TRBJ2-3
CASSGTGSTDTQYF
TGTGCCAGCAGCGGGACAGGGAGTACAGATACGCAGTATTTT
>.|.|TRBV7-2|TRBJ2-5
CASSLSGGYQETQYF
TGTGCCAGCAGCCTCAGTGGGGGGTACCAAGAGACCCAGTACTTC
>.|.|TRBV27|TRBJ2-5
CASSWSRGAGGTQYF
TGTGCCAGCAGTTGGTCCCGGGGGGCCGGGGGGACCCAGTACTTC
>.|.|TRBV27|TRBJ1-6
CASSLSGATYNSPLHF
TGTGCCAGCAGTTTATCAGGGGCCACCTATAATTCACCCCTCCACTTT
>TRBD1|once|TRBV27|TRBJ1-2
CASTPGQGVYGYTF
TGTGCCAGCACCCCGGGACAGGGAGTTTATGGCTACACCTTC
>TRBD1|.|TRBV11-2|TRBJ2-1
CASTETGQVQLEEQFF
TGTGCCAGCACCGAGACGGGACAGGTCCAACTAGAGGAGCAGTTCTTC
>TRBD1|.|TRBV19|TRBJ2-3
CASSTRQGRGWKTDTQYF
TGTGCCAGTAGTACCAGACAGGGACGGGGATGGAAAACAGATACGCAGTATTTT
>.|.|TRBV5-1|TRBJ2-2
CASSPPGGDTGELFF
TGCGCCAGCAGCCCCCCAGGAGGGGACACCGGGGAGCTGTTTTTT
>.|.|TRBV7-9|TRBJ2-5
CASSQVVAGKTQYF
TGTGCCAGCAGTCAGGTCGTAGCCGGGAAGACCCAGTACTTC
>TRBD2|once|TRBV5-5|TRBJ2-1
CASSLAGSGAYNEQFF
TGTGCCAGCAGCTTGGCCGGTAGCGGGGCGTACAATGAGCAGTTCTTC
>.|.|TRBV5-4|TRBJ2-1
CASSLGQPTGNEQFF
TGTGCCAGCAGCTTGGGCCAGCCCACGGGCAATGAGCAGTTCTTC
>TRBD1|.|TRBV19|TRBJ1-4
CASSKWTGISEKLFF
TGTGCCAGTAGTAAGTGGACAGGGATAAGCGAAAAACTGTTTTTT
>.|.|TRBV11-2|TRBJ2-3
CASSLRESTDTQYF
TGTGCCAGCAGCTTAAGGGAGAGCACAGATACGCAGTATTTT